This TCR beta chain originates from a study of T-cell reconstitution after alpha-beta-depleted transplantation in children. Per germline, CDR1 DFQATT and CDR2 SNEGSKA (reference sequence). The CDR3 contains 17 residues. V dropped 0 bases and J dropped 6 bases, with 23 bases sitting between them. Unique molecular identifiers featured in how the TCRbeta library was prepared. Each CDR3 protein gets one entry after TCRdb re-called the PCR reads with MiXCR. The sample consists of approximately 400,000 distinct CDR3 sequences, approximately 10% of them appearing once. The sequenced sample was PBMCs from the stem cell graft donor, obtained from the stem cell graft. V and J are TRBV20-1 and TRBJ1-2; no clear D gene. The clonotype was recovered from a human donor who donated a stem cell graft to a child with acute myeloid leukemia. The CDR3 loop is CSARDVKGVFRLDGYTF. Here the CDR3 DNA reads TGCAGTGCTAGAGATGTAAAGGGTGTCTTTAGATTAGATGGCTACACCTTC.